The sequence of this T cell receptor beta chain was determined in a study of blood T cell repertoires in COVID-19. The table came from immunoSEQ multiplex PCR; TCRdb's copy has only in-frame clones and leaves some out. The sample carries more than 9,000 clones, roughly four fifths recorded once. Sequenced sample: peripheral blood. The clonotype comes from a woman aged 55-69 years with acute or convalescent COVID-19.

The DNA of the CDR3 is TGTGCTAGTGGTTTGACACCCGGGGTAGGAACCGGGGAGCTGTTTTTT. Protein product: CASGLTPGVGTGELFF. The rearrangement uses TRBV12-5 and TRBJ2-2; the D gene is possibly TRBD2 (5 bases). The CDR3 covers 16 residues. The germline V and J ends were trimmed by 2 bases and 5 bases, with 15 bases remaining between them. Germline V gene lookup returns CDR1 LGHNT and CDR2 FRNRAP.